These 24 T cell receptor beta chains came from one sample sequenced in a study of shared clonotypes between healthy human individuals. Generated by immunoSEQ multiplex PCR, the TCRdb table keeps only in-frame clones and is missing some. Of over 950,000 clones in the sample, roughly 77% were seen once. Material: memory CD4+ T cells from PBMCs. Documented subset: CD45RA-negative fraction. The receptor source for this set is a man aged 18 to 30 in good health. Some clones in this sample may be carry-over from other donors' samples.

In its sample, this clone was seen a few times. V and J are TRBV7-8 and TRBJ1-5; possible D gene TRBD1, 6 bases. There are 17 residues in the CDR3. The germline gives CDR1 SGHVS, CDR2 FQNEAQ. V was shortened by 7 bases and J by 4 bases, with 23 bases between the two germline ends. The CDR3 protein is CASTFSRGGRGNQPQHF. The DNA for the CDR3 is TGTGCCAGCACTTTCTCCCGGGGGGGCAGGGGAAATCAGCCCCAGCATTTT.

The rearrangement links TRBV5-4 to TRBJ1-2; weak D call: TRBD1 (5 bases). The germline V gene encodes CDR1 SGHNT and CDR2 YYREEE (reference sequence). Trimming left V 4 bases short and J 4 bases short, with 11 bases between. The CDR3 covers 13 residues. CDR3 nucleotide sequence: TGTGCCAGCAGCCAGCTGACAGCCTATGGCTACACCTTC. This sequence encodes CASSQLTAYGYTF.

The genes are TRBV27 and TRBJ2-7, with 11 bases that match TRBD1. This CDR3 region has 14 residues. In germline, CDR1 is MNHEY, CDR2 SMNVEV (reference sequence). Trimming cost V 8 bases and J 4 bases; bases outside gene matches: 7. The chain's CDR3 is CASPDGQGAYEQYF. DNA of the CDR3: TGTGCCAGCCCTGACGGACAGGGGGCTTACGAGCAGTACTTC.

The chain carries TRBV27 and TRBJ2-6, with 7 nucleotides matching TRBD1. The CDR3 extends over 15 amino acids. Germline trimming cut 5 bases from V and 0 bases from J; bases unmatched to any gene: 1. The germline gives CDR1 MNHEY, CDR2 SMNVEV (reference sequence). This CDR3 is CASSGTASGANVLTF. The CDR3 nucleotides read TGTGCCAGCAGTGGGACAGCCTCTGGGGCCAACGTCCTGACTTTC.

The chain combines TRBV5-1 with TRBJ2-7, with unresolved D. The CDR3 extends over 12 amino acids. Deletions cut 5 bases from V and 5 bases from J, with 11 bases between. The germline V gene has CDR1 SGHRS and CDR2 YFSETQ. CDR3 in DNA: TGCGCCAGCAGTTCCGAGGTTCACGAGCAGTACTTC. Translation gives CASSSEVHEQYF.

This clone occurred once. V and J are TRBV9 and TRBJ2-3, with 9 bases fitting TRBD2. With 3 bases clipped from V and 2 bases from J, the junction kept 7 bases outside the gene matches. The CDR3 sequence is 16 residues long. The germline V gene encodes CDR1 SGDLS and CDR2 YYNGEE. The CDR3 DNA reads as TGTGCCAGCAGCGAGACCCCGGGACTAGCCACAGATACGCAGTATTTT. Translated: CASSETPGLATDTQYF.

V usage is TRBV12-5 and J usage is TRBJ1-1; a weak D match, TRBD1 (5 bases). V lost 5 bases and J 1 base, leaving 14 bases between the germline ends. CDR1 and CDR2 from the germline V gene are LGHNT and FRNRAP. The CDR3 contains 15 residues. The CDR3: CASGATDTRNTEAFF. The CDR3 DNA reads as TGTGCTAGTGGTGCAACGGACACCCGGAACACTGAAGCTTTCTTT.

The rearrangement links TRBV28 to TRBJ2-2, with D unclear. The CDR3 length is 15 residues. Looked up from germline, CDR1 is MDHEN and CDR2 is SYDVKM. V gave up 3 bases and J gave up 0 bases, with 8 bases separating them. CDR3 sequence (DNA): TGTGCCAGCAGTTTTGGTGGGACGAACACCGGGGAGCTGTTTTTT. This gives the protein CASSFGGTNTGELFF.

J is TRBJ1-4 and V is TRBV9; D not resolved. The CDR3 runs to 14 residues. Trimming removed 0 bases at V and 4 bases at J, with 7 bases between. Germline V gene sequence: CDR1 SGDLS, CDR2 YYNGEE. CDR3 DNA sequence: TGTGCCAGCAGCGTAGCCGGCGTTAATGAAAAACTGTTTTTT. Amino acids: CASSVAGVNEKLFF.

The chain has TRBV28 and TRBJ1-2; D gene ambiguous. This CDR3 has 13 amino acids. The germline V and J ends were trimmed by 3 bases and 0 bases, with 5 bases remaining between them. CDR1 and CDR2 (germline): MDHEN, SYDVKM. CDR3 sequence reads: CASSLMTNYGYTF. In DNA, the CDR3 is TGTGCCAGCAGTTTGATGACTAACTATGGCTACACCTTC.

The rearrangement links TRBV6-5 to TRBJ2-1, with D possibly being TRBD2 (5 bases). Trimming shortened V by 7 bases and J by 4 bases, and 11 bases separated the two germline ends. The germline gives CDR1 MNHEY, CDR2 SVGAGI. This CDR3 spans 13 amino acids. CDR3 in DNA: TGTGCCAGCACTGAAGGACTTTACAATGAGCAGTTCTTC. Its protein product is CASTEGLYNEQFF.

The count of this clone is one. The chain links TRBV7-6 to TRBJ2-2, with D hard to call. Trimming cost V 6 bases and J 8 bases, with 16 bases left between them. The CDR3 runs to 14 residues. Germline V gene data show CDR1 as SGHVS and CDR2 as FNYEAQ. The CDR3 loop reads CASRVTQIPGELFF. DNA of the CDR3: TGTGCCAGCAGGGTGACCCAAATACCTGGGGAGCTGTTTTTT.

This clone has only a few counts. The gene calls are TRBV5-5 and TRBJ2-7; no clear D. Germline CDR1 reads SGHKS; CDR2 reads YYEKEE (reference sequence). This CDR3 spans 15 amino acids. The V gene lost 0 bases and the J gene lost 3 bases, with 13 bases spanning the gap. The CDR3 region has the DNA TGTGCCAGCAGCTTGGGCACAGTTCGACTCTACGAGCAGTACTTC. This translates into CASSLGTVRLYEQYF.

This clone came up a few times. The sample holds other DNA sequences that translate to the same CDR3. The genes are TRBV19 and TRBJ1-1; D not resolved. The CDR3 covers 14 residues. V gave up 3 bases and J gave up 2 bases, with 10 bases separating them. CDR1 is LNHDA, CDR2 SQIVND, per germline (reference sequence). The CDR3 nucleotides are TGTGCCAGTAGTATCGTCGGATTAAACACTGAAGCTTTCTTT. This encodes CASSIVGLNTEAFF.

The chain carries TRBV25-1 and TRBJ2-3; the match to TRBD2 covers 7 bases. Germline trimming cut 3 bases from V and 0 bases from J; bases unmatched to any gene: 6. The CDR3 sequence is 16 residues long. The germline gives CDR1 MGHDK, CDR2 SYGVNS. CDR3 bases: TGTGCCAGCAGTGACGTGGGGGGGTCTAGCACAGATACGCAGTATTTT. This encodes CASSDVGGSSTDTQYF.

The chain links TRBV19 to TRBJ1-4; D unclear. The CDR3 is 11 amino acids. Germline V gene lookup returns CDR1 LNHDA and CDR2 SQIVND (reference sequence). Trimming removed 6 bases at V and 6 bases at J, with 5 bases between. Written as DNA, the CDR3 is TGTGCCAGTAGAGTATATGAAAAACTGTTTTTT. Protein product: CASRVYEKLFF.

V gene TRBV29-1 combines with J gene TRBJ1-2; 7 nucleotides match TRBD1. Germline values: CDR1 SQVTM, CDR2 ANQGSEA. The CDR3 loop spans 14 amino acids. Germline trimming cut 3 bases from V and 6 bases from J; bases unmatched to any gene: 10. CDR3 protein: CSVDAGQFIHGYTF. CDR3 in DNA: TGCAGCGTTGACGCGGGACAGTTCATTCATGGCTACACCTTC.

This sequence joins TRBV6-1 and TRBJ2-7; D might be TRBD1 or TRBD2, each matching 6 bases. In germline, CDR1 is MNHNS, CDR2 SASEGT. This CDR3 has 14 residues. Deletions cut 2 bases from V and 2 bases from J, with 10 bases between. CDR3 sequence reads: CASSEMEGAYEQYF. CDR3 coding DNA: TGTGCCAGCAGTGAAATGGAGGGGGCCTACGAGCAGTACTTC.

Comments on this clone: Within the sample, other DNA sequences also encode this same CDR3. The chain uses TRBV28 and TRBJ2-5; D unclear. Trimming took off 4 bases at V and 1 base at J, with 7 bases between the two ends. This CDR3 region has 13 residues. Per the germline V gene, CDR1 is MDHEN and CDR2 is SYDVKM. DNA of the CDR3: TGTGCCAGCAGTTCGTCGGGCCAAGAGACCCAGTACTTC. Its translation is CASSSSGQETQYF.

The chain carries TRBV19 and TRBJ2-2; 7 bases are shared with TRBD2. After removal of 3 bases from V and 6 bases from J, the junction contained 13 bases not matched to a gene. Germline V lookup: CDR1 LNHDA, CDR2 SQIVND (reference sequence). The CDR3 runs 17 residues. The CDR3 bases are TGTGCCAGTAGTATTTCTGGAGGGAGGGCTTCCGCCGGGGAGCTGTTTTTT. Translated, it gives CASSISGGRASAGELFF.

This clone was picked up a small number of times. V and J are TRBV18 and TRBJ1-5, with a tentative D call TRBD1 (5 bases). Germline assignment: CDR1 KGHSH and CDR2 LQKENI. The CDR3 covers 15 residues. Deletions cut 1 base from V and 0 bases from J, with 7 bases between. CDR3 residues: CASSPQQDSNQPQHF. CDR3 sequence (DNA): TGTGCCAGCTCACCACAACAGGATAGCAATCAGCCCCAGCATTTT.

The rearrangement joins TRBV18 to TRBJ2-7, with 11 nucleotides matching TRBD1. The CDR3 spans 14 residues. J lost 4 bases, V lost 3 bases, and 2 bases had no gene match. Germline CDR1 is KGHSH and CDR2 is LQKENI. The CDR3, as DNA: TGTGCCAGCTCACCGGACAGGGGGCGATACGAGCAGTACTTC. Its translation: CASSPDRGRYEQYF.

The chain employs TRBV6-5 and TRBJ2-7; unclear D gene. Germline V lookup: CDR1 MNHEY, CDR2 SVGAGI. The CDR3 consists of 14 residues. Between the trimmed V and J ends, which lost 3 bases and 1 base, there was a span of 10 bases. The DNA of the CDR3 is TGTGCCAGCAGTTATGGCGGCCCTTCCTACGAGCAGTACTTC. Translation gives CASSYGGPSYEQYF.

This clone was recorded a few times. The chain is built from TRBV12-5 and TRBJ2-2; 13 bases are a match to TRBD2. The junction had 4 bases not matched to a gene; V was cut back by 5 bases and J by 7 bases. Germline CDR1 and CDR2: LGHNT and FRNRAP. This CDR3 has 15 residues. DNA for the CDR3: TGTGCTAGTGGTCCAGGGACTAGCGGGATCGGGGAGCTGTTTTTT. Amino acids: CASGPGTSGIGELFF.